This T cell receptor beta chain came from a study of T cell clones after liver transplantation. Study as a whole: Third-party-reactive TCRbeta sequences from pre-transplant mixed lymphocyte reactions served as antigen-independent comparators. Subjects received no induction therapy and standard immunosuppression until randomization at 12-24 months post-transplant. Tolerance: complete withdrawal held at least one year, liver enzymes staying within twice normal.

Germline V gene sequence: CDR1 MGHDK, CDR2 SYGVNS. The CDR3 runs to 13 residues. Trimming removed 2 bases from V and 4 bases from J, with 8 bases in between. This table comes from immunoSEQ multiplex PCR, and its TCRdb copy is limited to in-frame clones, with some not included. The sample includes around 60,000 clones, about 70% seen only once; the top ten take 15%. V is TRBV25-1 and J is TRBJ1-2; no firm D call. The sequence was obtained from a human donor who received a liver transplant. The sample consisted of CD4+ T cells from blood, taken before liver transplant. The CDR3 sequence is CASSEPDIYGYTF. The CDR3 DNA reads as TGTGCCAGCAGTGAACCCGACATCTATGGCTACACCTTC.